This is a list of T cell receptor beta chains from one sample in a study of cytomegalovirus exposure and HLA in healthy donors. TCRdb's table, derived via immunoSEQ multiplex PCR, lists solely in-frame clones and lacks some. The repertoire holds fewer than 95,000 clones, around 76% seen once, with around 0.63% in the top ten. The sequenced sample consisted of PBMCs. Receptors originate from a man between 25 and 39 years old in good health and CMV-seronegative. Both conserved end residues are part of each CDR3. Each record gives: V gene, J gene, D gene, clone size, CDR3 protein, CDR3 DNA. A D gene is named only where the DNA matches it firmly. Clone size is stated in some rows and not others, as once, few, many or a class when expanded.

>TRBV5-4|TRBJ2-1|NA|NA
CASSLGHEQFF
TGTGCCAGCAGCTTGGGGCATGAGCAGTTCTTC
>TRBV9|TRBJ2-5|TRBD2|NA
CASSPPILAGQETQYF
TGTGCCAGCAGCCCCCCAATCCTAGCGGGGCAAGAGACCCAGTACTTC
>TRBV9|TRBJ2-1|TRBD2|NA
CASSVSGGAGNEQFF
TGTGCCAGCAGCGTCAGCGGGGGGGCGGGCAATGAGCAGTTCTTC
>TRBV4-1|TRBJ1-2|NA|few
CASSHTMTGSDGYTF
TGCGCCAGCAGCCACACGATGACAGGTTCGGATGGCTACACCTTC
>TRBV5-3|TRBJ1-2|TRBD1|NA
CARRVRDRERFEGYTF
TGTGCCAGAAGGGTCCGGGACAGGGAGAGGTTTGAGGGCTACACCTTC
>TRBV4-1|TRBJ1-1|TRBD1|few
CASSPGQAASAEAFF
TGCGCCAGCAGCCCCGGACAGGCCGCAAGCGCTGAAGCTTTCTTT
>TRBV9|TRBJ2-1|TRBD2|few
CASSVSGGAMDEQFF
TGTGCCAGCAGCGTTAGCGGGGGGGCCATGGATGAGCAGTTCTTC
>TRBV6-5|TRBJ1-2|NA|few
CASSYGQANYGYTF
TGTGCCAGCAGTTACGGGCAGGCTAACTATGGCTACACCTTC
>TRBV5-5|TRBJ1-5|NA|once
CASSLGRGRQPQHF
TGTGCCAGCAGCTTGGGCCGAGGCCGTCAGCCCCAGCATTTT
>TRBV19|TRBJ1-2|TRBD1|NA
CASSLGQGATRGYTF
TGTGCCAGTAGTTTAGGACAGGGGGCAACGAGGGGCTACACCTTC
>TRBV28|TRBJ1-2|NA|NA
CASSLPPQGANYGYTF
TGTGCCAGCAGTTTACCTCCACAGGGAGCTAACTATGGCTACACCTTC
>TRBV21-1|TRBJ1-5|NA|NA
CASSPIETGVINQPQHF
TGTGCCAGCAGCCCTATCGAGACAGGGGTTATCAATCAGCCCCAGCATTTT
>TRBV4-2|TRBJ1-6|NA|NA
CASSQEGSSYNSPLHF
TGTGCCAGCAGCCAAGAGGGGAGCTCCTATAATTCACCCCTCCACTTT
>TRBV6-1|TRBJ1-1|TRBD1|NA
CASQGADTEAFF
TGTGCCAGTCAGGGGGCTGACACTGAAGCTTTCTTT
>TRBV15|TRBJ2-1|TRBD1|NA
CATSRVAGGAYNEQFF
TGTGCCACCAGCAGAGTCGCAGGGGGCGCCTACAATGAGCAGTTCTTC
>TRBV7-2|TRBJ2-7|NA|NA
CASSLVRASVEQYF
TGTGCCAGCAGCTTGGTGCGGGCCAGCGTCGAGCAGTACTTC
>TRBV5-4|TRBJ2-7|TRBD1|few
CASGQGFGRYEQYF
TGTGCCAGCGGACAGGGTTTTGGTAGGTACGAGCAGTACTTC
>TRBV6-5|TRBJ1-2|NA|NA
CASSLDSNYGYTF
TGTGCCAGCAGTCTGGACAGTAACTATGGCTACACCTTC
>TRBV7-9|TRBJ2-2|NA|once
CASSLSRHRIPAATGELFF
TGTGCCAGCAGCTTAAGTAGACACCGAATCCCCGCTGCCACCGGGGAGCTGTTTTTT
>TRBV19|TRBJ1-2|TRBD1|once
CASRAGQEYYGYTF
TGTGCCAGTAGGGCGGGACAGGAATACTATGGCTACACCTTC
>TRBV18|TRBJ2-7|NA|NA
CASSPGEINEQYF
TGTGCCAGCTCACCTGGGGAGATCAACGAGCAGTACTTC
>TRBV2|TRBJ2-2|TRBD1|few
CASRDRAIGGELFF
TGTGCCAGCAGAGACAGGGCGATCGGCGGGGAGCTGTTTTTT
>TRBV4-1|TRBJ1-4|NA|NA
CASSQAPQGEKLFF
TGCGCCAGCAGCCAAGCCCCCCAGGGTGAAAAACTGTTTTTT
>TRBV5-1|TRBJ2-7|TRBD1|NA
CASSLVPDRTYYEQYF
TGCGCCAGCAGCTTGGTTCCGGACAGGACCTACTACGAGCAGTACTTC
>TRBV12-5|TRBJ1-1|NA|NA
CASGLWRTASNTEAFF
TGTGCTAGTGGTTTGTGGAGGACAGCCTCCAACACTGAAGCTTTCTTT
>TRBV19|TRBJ2-1|TRBD2|NA
CASSRASGSINEQFF
TGTGCCAGTAGTAGAGCTAGCGGGAGTATCAATGAGCAGTTCTTC
>TRBV27|TRBJ2-2|NA|few
CASSPGSYTGELFF
TGTGCCAGCAGCCCCGGGAGTTATACCGGGGAGCTGTTTTTT
>TRBV19|TRBJ1-1|TRBD1|few
CASSQGANTEAFF
TGTGCCAGTAGCCAGGGGGCGAACACTGAAGCTTTCTTT
>TRBV29-1|TRBJ2-6|NA|NA
CSVAEGSSGANVLTF
TGCAGCGTAGCAGAGGGTAGCTCTGGGGCCAACGTCCTGACTTTC
>TRBV7-9|TRBJ1-4|NA|NA
CASSLTGNEKLFF
TGTGCCAGCAGCTTAACAGGGAATGAAAAACTGTTTTTT
>TRBV2|TRBJ1-1|NA|NA
CATTNRENTEAFF
TGTGCCACCACGAACCGGGAGAACACTGAAGCTTTCTTT
>TRBV4-2|TRBJ2-3|TRBD2|NA
CASSPRTSGSSTDTQYF
TGTGCCAGCAGCCCCAGGACTAGCGGGAGTAGCACAGATACGCAGTATTTT
>TRBV5-4|TRBJ1-1|NA|NA
CASSLEQGSNTEAFF
TGTGCCAGCAGCTTGGAGCAGGGCTCGAACACTGAAGCTTTCTTT
>TRBV7-2|TRBJ1-1|NA|NA
CASSPYNTEAFF
TGTGCCAGCAGCCCCTACAACACTGAAGCTTTCTTT
>TRBV5-1|TRBJ1-5|NA|NA
CASSLGGQSNQPQHF
TGCGCCAGCAGCTTGGGTGGACAGAGCAATCAGCCCCAGCATTTT
>TRBV6-5|TRBJ1-2|NA|NA
CASSYNREAYGYTF
TGTGCCAGCAGTTACAATAGGGAGGCCTATGGCTACACCTTC
>TRBV7-7|TRBJ1-3|NA|NA
CASSPGGGNTIYF
TGTGCCAGCAGCCCCGGGGGTGGAAACACCATATATTTT
>TRBV2|TRBJ1-5|TRBD1|NA
CASKAGGGQPQHF
TGTGCCAGCAAAGCAGGGGGCGGCCAGCCCCAGCATTTT
>TRBV4-1|TRBJ1-2|NA|NA
CASSQEAGLNYGYTF
TGCGCCAGCAGCCAAGAGGCGGGCTTAAACTATGGCTACACCTTC
>TRBV6-5|TRBJ2-1|TRBD1|NA
CASRTQGIGVEQFF
TGTGCCAGCAGGACACAGGGGATCGGTGTTGAGCAGTTCTTC
>TRBV12-5|TRBJ1-1|NA|NA
CASGLGGVDTEAFF
TGTGCTAGTGGTTTGGGGGGCGTGGATACTGAAGCTTTCTTT